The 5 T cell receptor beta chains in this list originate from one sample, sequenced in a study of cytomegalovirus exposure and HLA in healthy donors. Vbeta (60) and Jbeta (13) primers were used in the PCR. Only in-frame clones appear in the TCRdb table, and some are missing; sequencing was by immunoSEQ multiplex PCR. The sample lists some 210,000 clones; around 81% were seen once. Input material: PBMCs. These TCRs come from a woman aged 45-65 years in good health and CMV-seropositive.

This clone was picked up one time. DNA for the CDR3: TGTGCCAGCAGTGCTCTGGACAGGGGGCATCGGACTGAAGCTTTCTTT. It specifies CASSALDRGHRTEAFF. The chain carries TRBV27 and TRBJ1-1, with 11 nucleotides matching TRBD1. Trimming at V came to 5 bases and at J to 5 bases, leaving 10 bases not matched to a gene. The CDR3 is 16 residues long. The germline CDR1 and CDR2 sequences are MNHEY and SMNVEV (reference sequence).

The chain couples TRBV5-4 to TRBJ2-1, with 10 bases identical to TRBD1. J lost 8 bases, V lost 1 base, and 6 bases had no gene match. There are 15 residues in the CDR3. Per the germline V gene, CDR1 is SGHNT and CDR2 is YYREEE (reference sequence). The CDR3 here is CASSLLDRGGDEQFF. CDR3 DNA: TGTGCCAGCAGCTTGTTGGACAGGGGGGGCGATGAGCAGTTCTTC.

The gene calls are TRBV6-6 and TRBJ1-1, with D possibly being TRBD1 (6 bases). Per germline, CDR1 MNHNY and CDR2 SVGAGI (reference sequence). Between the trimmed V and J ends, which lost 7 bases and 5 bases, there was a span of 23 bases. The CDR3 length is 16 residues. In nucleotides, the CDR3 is TGTGCCAGCATCCTGGGGGGTCGGGGGGCAAAGACTGAAGCTTTCTTT. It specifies CASILGGRGAKTEAFF.

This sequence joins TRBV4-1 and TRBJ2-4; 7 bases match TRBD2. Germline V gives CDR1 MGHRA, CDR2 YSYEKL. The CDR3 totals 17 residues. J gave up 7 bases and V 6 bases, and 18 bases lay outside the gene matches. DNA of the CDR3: TGCGCCAGCAGTCACATCTCGGCGGGGGAGTCGGGGAACATTCAGTACTTC. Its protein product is CASSHISAGESGNIQYF.

The CDR3 reads CASSSVDSRGGHEQYF. CDR3 coding DNA: TGTGCCAGTAGTTCGGTTGACTCCCGGGGTGGGCACGAGCAGTACTTC. The rearrangement uses TRBV19 and TRBJ2-7; D is possibly TRBD2 (5 bases). V gave up 5 bases and J gave up 5 bases, with 22 bases separating them. The CDR3 has 16 residues. Germline V gene data show CDR1 as LNHDA and CDR2 as SQIVND (reference sequence). Drawing the rest from reference TRBV19 and TRBJ2-7, the complete variable domain is DGGITQSPKYLFRKEGQNVTLSCEQNLNHDAMYWYRQDPGQGLRLIYYSQIVNDFQKGDIAEGYSVSREKKESFPLTVTSAQKNPTAFYLCASSSVDSRGGHEQYFGPGTRLTVT.